This T cell receptor (beta chain) was identified in a study of blood T cell repertoires in COVID-19. At the level of the study: Acute and convalescent COVID-19 specimens originated in the United States, Italy and Spain. Sample material is recorded as cDNA or gDNA derived from T cells, B-cell-depleted T cells, or PBMCs.

The ends were cut back, 2 bases at V and 7 bases at J, with 9 bases in the middle. CDR1 and CDR2 (germline): SGHNT, YENEEA. The CDR3 has 14 amino acids. In the original processing: By means of reference gene primer amplification, nucleated cell counts were estimated. Method: immunoSEQ multiplex PCR; TCRdb's copy keeps in-frame clones and lacks some. The V and J calls and clone size are taken from that table; D and trimming were inferred from the DNA. The table lists roughly 250,000 clones, around 83% of them singletons, with less than 8% in the top ten. Sequencing was done on a sample of peripheral blood. This clonotype originated in a woman aged 45 to 65 with acute or convalescent COVID-19. This chain joins TRBV11-3 and TRBJ1-6, with TRBD1 as a possible D gene (6 bases). The CDR3 DNA reads TGTGCCAGCAGCTTAACAGGGCCCAATTCACCCCTCCACTTT. Translating it yields CASSLTGPNSPLHF.